These 21 T cell receptor beta chains were sequenced from one sample in a study of Graves' ophthalmopathy and Graves' hyperthyroidism. Amplification of the TCR beta CDR3 regions used RNA transcripts (as template). The first-round RT-PCR employed HTBI primers together with the Qiagen OneStep RT-PCR kit. A multiplex PCR was then performed as the second round. Each CDR3 protein is one row after TCRdb ran MiXCR on the multiplex PCR reads. The table shows hundreds of thousands of distinct CDR3 sequences, with around a fifth occurring only once. The specimen sequenced was peripheral blood. The source of these receptors is a woman younger than 30 with stable Graves' hyperthyroidism.

The J gene is TRBJ1-1, the V gene TRBV28; D possibly corresponds to TRBD1 (6 bases). The CDR3 consists of 13 residues. Trimming pared 7 bases from V and 3 bases from J, leaving 12 bases between. Germline V CDR1 and CDR2: MDHEN, SYDVKM. The CDR3 DNA reads TGTGCCAGCACCCGGGACACCCACACTGAAGCTTTCTTT. Its translation is CASTRDTHTEAFF.

The V gene is TRBV28, the J gene TRBJ1-1; D ambiguous. The CDR3 covers 14 residues. The V end lost 2 bases, the J end lost 1 base, and 8 bases lay between the germline ends. The germline gives CDR1 MDHEN, CDR2 SYDVKM. CDR3 sequence (DNA): TGTGCCAGCAGTTTAAGGGCCCGGAACACTGAAGCTTTCTTT. Protein product: CASSLRARNTEAFF.

This clonotype was picked up a small number of times. The chain employs TRBV30 and TRBJ2-5; D ambiguous. The CDR3 consists of 12 residues. Germline-derived CDR1 and CDR2 are GTSNPN and SVGIG (reference sequence). With 0 bases removed from V and 7 bases from J, the gap between germline ends came to 9 bases. CDR3 residues: CAWSVKVGTQYF. CDR3 DNA sequence: TGTGCCTGGAGTGTCAAAGTGGGGACCCAGTACTTC.

This clonotype appeared many times. J is TRBJ2-7 and V is TRBV20-1; D is unresolved. The CDR3 has 13 amino acids. The V gene's germline CDR1 is DFQATT and CDR2 SNEGSKA (reference sequence). Trimming took off 8 bases at V and 3 bases at J, with 17 bases between the two ends. CDR3 nucleotide sequence: TGCAGTACCGGTGGCATTCAGGACTACGAGCAGTACTTC. Protein: CSTGGIQDYEQYF.

This clonotype appeared many times. The V call is TRBV6-1, the J call TRBJ2-5, with TRBD2 matching over 7 bases. Germline CDR1 and CDR2: MNHNS and SASEGT. This CDR3 is 14 amino acids long. The V and J ends lost 2 bases and 6 bases, in that order; junction bases with no gene match: 6. CDR3 in DNA: TGTGCCAGCAGTGAAAGTGGCGGGAGACAGACCCAGTACTTC. This codes for CASSESGGRQTQYF.

In this sample, this clonotype turned up many times. At one boundary the junction diverges from the germline segment, which might be a read error. The rearrangement links TRBV12-3 or TRBV12-4 to TRBJ1-1; 12 bases map to TRBD1. CDR3 length: 17 amino acids. Written as DNA, the CDR3 is TGTGCCAGCAGTCCAGGGACAGGGGGCGCGGCGGACTCTGAAGTTTTCTTT. It codes for CASSPGTGGAADSEVFF.

The chain recombines TRBV19 with TRBJ1-5; 9 nucleotides match TRBD1. Germline V gene sequence: CDR1 LNHDA, CDR2 SQIVND (reference sequence). CDR3 length: 15 residues. V trimming: 3 bases; J trimming: 2 bases; junction bases outside the gene matches: 2. DNA of the CDR3: TGTGCCAGTAGTATTAGGACAGGGGGCAATCAGCCCCAGCATTTT. This gives the protein CASSIRTGGNQPQHF.

The sample holds many counts of this clonotype. The J gene is TRBJ2-5, the V gene TRBV9; D uncertain. The ends were cut back, 0 bases at V and 2 bases at J, with 8 bases in the middle. The CDR3 runs 14 residues. Germline CDR1 and CDR2: SGDLS and YYNGEE. The CDR3 here is CASSVEAAQETQYF. CDR3 bases: TGTGCCAGCAGCGTAGAGGCAGCGCAAGAGACCCAGTACTTC.

On this clonotype: A single base separates this from a much larger clone, so it may be a read error. V gene TRBV2 combines with J gene TRBJ2-7, with 12 positions matching TRBD2. Per germline, CDR1 SNHLY and CDR2 FYNNEI. The CDR3 is 16 amino acids. CDR3 loop: CASSDRLAGGPWELYF. The CDR3 coding sequence is TGTGCCAGCAGTGACCGCCTAGCGGGAGGGCCGTGGGAGCTGTACTTC.

This clonotype was detected ten times or more. One end of the junction is discordant with germline, which a read error may explain. The chain couples TRBV5-1 to TRBJ2-2; either TRBD1 or TRBD2 may supply D (5 bases each). Germline loops: CDR1 SGHRS, CDR2 YFSETQ. The CDR3 has 14 residues. CDR3 residues: CASSLGPERGELVF. The CDR3 nucleotides read TGCGCCAGCAGCTTAGGCCCGGAGAGAGGGGAGCTGGTTTTT.

This clonotype was counted many times. The chain has TRBV5-1 and TRBJ2-7, with TRBD2 matching 12 bases. The CDR3 has 15 amino acids. Trimming at V came to 3 bases and at J to 3 bases, leaving 4 bases not matched to a gene. Germline values: CDR1 SGHRS, CDR2 YFSETQ. CDR3 residues: CASSYRTSGDYEQYF. For the CDR3, the DNA is TGCGCCAGCAGCTATCGGACTAGCGGGGACTACGAGCAGTACTTC.

This clonotype showed up many times. This chain uses TRBV9 with TRBJ2-5; 13 bases fit TRBD2. The CDR3 has 16 residues. CDR1 SGDLS and CDR2 YYNGEE come from the germline V gene. J was trimmed by 10 bases and V by 4 bases; bases with no gene match: 13. CDR3 region: CASSRTLGLAGVIQYF. Here the CDR3 DNA reads TGTGCCAGCAGCCGCACGCTCGGACTAGCGGGAGTTATCCAGTACTTC.

This clonotype was observed many times. The chain couples TRBV5-1 to TRBJ2-7; 7 bases fit TRBD2. Germline V gene data show CDR1 as SGHRS and CDR2 as YFSETQ. Trimming cost V 3 bases and J 4 bases; bases outside gene matches: 10. The CDR3 spans 15 residues. The CDR3 loop is CASSWGGRTAYEQYF. The CDR3 DNA reads TGCGCCAGCAGCTGGGGAGGGAGGACCGCTTACGAGCAGTACTTC.

The V and J genes are TRBV29-1 and TRBJ1-1; D is possibly TRBD1 (5 bases). Germline assignment: CDR1 SQVTM and CDR2 ANQGSEA. Trimming shortened V by 7 bases and J by 3 bases, and 9 bases separated the two germline ends. The CDR3 covers 11 residues. The CDR3 here is CSGGMDTEAFF. Here the CDR3 DNA reads TGCAGCGGGGGCATGGACACTGAAGCTTTCTTT.

The chain joins TRBV11-1 to TRBJ2-2, with TRBD1 identical over 9 bases. V shed 1 base and J 6 bases; nucleotides not matched to a gene: 9. Germline V CDR1 and CDR2: SGHAT, FQDESV (reference sequence). This CDR3 region has 17 residues. The CDR3 nucleotides read TGTGCCAGCAGCTTAGTGACAGGGGGAGTATCTCCCGGGGAGCTGTTTTTT. It codes for CASSLVTGGVSPGELFF.

This clonotype occurred many times. The chain is built from TRBV12-3 or TRBV12-4 and TRBJ1-1; no reliable D call. CDR3 length: 12 amino acids. Trimming left V 6 bases short and J 2 bases short, with 7 bases between. In DNA form, the CDR3 reads TGTGCCAGCAGGAAAGATAACACTGAAGCTTTCTTT. This codes for CASRKDNTEAFF.

This clonotype was picked up a small number of times. The rearrangement links TRBV30 to TRBJ2-5, with D uncertain. V dropped 4 bases and J dropped 4 bases, with 7 bases sitting between them. Germline CDR1 is GTSNPN and CDR2 is SVGIG (reference sequence). The CDR3 is 11 residues long. CDR3 loop: CAWTWGETQYF. As DNA, the CDR3 is TGTGCCTGGACCTGGGGAGAGACCCAGTACTTC.

The chain uses TRBV19 and TRBJ1-2; D not certain. CDR3 size: 12 residues. Germline V gene lookup returns CDR1 LNHDA and CDR2 SQIVND (reference sequence). Trimming stripped 4 bases from V and 10 bases from J, with 13 bases between. The CDR3 loop reads CASSSRTPVYTF. The CDR3, as DNA: TGTGCCAGTAGTAGTCGGACGCCAGTCTACACCTTC. The complete variable domain, with remaining parts taken from reference TRBV19 and TRBJ1-2, reads DGGITQSPKYLFRKEGQNVTLSCEQNLNHDAMYWYRQDPGQGLRLIYYSQIVNDFQKGDIAEGYSVSREKKESFPLTVTSAQKNPTAFYLCASSSRTPVYTFGSGTRLTVV.

In its sample, this clonotype was seen many times. The chain recombines TRBV30 with TRBJ2-2; 7 nucleotides align to TRBD2. J was trimmed by 7 bases and V by 8 bases; bases with no gene match: 10. Germline V gene lookup returns CDR1 GTSNPN and CDR2 SVGIG (reference sequence). The CDR3 consists of 13 residues. The CDR3 nucleotides are TGTGCCGCAGATCGGGCGGGAGACGGGGAGCTGTTTTTT. Translated, it gives CAADRAGDGELFF.

The chain has TRBV7-8 and TRBJ2-5; 8 bases are shared with TRBD1. Germline CDR1 and CDR2: SGHVS and FQNEAQ. The trim removed 6 bases at V and 5 bases at J, leaving 11 bases unmatched. This CDR3 is built from 15 residues. CDR3 nucleotides: TGTGCCAGCAGTAGCCCGGGACAGGAGTTGGAGACCCAGTACTTC. It specifies CASSSPGQELETQYF.

The rearrangement uses TRBV28 and TRBJ1-2, with no clear D. CDR1 is MDHEN, CDR2 SYDVKM, per germline. This CDR3 spans 12 amino acids. Trimming left V 3 bases short and J 10 bases short, with 12 bases between. DNA of the CDR3: TGTGCCAGCAGTTTTGACTACGTCGACTACACCTTC. This codes for CASSFDYVDYTF.